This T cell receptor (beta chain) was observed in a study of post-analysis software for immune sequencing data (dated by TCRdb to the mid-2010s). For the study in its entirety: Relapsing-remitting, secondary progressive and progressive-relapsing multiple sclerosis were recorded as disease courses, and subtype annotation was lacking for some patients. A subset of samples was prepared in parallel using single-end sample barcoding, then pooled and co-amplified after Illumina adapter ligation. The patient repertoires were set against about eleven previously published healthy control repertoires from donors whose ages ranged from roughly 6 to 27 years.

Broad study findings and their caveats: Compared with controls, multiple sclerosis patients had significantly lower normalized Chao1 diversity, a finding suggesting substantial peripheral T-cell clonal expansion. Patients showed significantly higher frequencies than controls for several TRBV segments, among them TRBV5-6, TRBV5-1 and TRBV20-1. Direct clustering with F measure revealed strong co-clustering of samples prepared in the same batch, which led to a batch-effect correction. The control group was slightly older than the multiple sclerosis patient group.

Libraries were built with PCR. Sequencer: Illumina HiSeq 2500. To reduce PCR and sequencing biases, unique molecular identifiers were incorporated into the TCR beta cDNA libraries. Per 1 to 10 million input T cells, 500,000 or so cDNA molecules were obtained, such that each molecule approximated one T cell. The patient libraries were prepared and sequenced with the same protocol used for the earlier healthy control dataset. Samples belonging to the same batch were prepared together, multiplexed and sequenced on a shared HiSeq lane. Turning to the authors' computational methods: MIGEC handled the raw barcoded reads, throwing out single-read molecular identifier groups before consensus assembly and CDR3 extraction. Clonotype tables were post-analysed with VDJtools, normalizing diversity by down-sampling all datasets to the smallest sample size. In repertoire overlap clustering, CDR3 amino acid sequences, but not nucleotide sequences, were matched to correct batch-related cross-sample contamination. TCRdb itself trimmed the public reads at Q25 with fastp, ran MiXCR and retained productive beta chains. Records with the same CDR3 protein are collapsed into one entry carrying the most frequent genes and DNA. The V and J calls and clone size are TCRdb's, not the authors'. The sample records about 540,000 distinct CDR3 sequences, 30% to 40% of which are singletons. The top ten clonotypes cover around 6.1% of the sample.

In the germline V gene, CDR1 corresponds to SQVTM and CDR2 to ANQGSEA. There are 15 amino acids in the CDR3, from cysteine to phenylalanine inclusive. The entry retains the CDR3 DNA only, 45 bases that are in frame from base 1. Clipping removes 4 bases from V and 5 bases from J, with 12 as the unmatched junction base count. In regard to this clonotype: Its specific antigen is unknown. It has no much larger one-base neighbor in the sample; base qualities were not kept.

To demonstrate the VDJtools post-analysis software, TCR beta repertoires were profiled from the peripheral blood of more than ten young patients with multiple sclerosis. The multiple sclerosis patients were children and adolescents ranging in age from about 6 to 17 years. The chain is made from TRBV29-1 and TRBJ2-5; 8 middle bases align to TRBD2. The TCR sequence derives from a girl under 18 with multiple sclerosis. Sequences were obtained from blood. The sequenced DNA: TGCAGCGTTGGCCTGGGACTAGGAGTGAAGGAGACCCAGTACTTC. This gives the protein CSVGLGLGVKETQYF.